This record looks at one T cell receptor (beta chain) sequence and its context. Which antigen it targets is not known. It has no much larger one-base neighbor in the sample; base qualities were not kept. This sample was included in a study of CD8 T cells in Susac syndrome (dated by TCRdb to about 2019). For the study in its entirety: Among the sequenced Susac syndrome patients, six had clinically active disease and 8 or 9 were in clinical remission. At blood withdrawal, Susac syndrome patients were therapy-naive, treated with corticosteroids (with IVIg additionally given to some), or treated with IVIg alone. The study used repertoire sequencing to test whether antigen drove CD8+ T cell activation and differentiation in Susac syndrome.

RNA was extracted using the RNeasy kit, and roughly 0.5 to 1 ug of the RNA was reverse transcribed with random hexamers. The immunoSEQ multiplex PCR assay, which covers 54 Vbeta and 13 Jbeta segments, was used to amplify TCR beta CDR3 regions. Bias from PCR amplification was corrected by using a synthetic template baseline for primer optimization and for computational correction. Per the authors' processing: Only productive sequences were kept, with reads annotated to V, D and J genes according to IMGT and analyzed in immunoSEQ Analyzer. To calculate clonality, Shannon entropy was normalized by log2 of the number of productive unique sequences and then subtracted from one. Public and private clones were assessed among the 100 most prevalent clones of each patient and control. Susac-specific clones were defined as absent from healthy and MS cohorts, 850 to 1,300 published viral clones and other ImmuneACCESS disease sequences. In-frame beta chains were kept once TCRdb had trimmed the public reads at Q25 with fastp and called clones with MiXCR. Here each entry gathers all rows of one CDR3 protein and keeps the most common genes and DNA. The V and J calls come from TCRdb's annotation, not from the publication. The sample records more than 150,000 distinct CDR3 sequences, around 95% of which are singletons. Approximately 0.098% of the sample lies in the top ten.

Peripheral blood CD8+ and CD4+ T cells from healthy donors, Susac syndrome patients and multiple sclerosis patients were profiled by high-throughput TCR beta sequencing. The Susac syndrome patients fulfilled recently defined diagnostic criteria for definite or probable disease. Bulk CD8+ and CD4+ T cells were purified magnetically by negative isolation, whereas CD8+ TEMRA cells were enriched by FACS. Blood was drawn into EDTA tubes, processed within 24 hours, and PBMCs were isolated by density gradient centrifugation. PBMCs intended for TCR sequencing were cryopreserved in liquid nitrogen and were subsequently thawed in a 37 degrees C water bath. The sorted or isolated CD4+, CD8+ and CD8+ TEMRA cells reached a purity of at least 90%. What the authors observed across the whole study: In the CD4+ T cell repertoire of Susac syndrome patients, clonal expansion was not detected. The TCR sequencing and HLA analysis was acknowledged to have included a relatively small number of individuals.

The CDR3, cysteine through phenylalanine, is 14 amino acids long. Kept here is only the CDR3 DNA, which spans 42 bases and is read in frame from base 1. Trimming accounts for 9 bases at V and 6 bases at J, while the number of junction bases matched to no gene is 6. The origin of this receptor is a human donor with Susac syndrome. Sequencing used CD4+ T cells from PBMCs. The chain joins TRBV23-1 to TRBJ2-4, with 12 junctional bases fitting TRBD2. Being an ORF, TRBV23-1 has a function that is uncertain. The nucleotide sequence reads TGCGCCAGGAGATGGACTAGCGGGACAAACATTCAGTACTTC. It specifies CARRWTSGTNIQYF.